This T cell receptor beta chain was captured by sequencing in a study of T cell changes during pregnancy in multiple sclerosis. A few counts support this clone. Sequencing used immunoSEQ multiplex PCR; TCRdb keeps in-frame clones, though not all of them. The profile shows 100,000 or so clones, 94% of them singletons. The sequence was collected from a female donor in good health, enrolled as a control in a pregnancy study. The input for sequencing was peripheral blood, taken after pregnancy.

The CDR3 loop reads CASSLKGHGGGYTF. As DNA, the CDR3 is TGTGCCAGCAGTCTTAAGGGCCACGGGGGTGGCTACACCTTC. J is TRBJ1-2 and V is TRBV27; tentatively, D is TRBD1 (5 bases). V gave up 5 bases and J gave up 7 bases, with 17 bases separating them. Germline assignment: CDR1 MNHEY and CDR2 SMNVEV (reference sequence). The CDR3 loop spans 14 amino acids.